This passage covers 29 T cell receptor beta chains from one sample sequenced in a study of blood T cell repertoires in COVID-19. Using immunoSEQ multiplex PCR, the repertoire was profiled, and TCRdb retains in-frame clones only, with some absent. The table lists approximately 210,000 clones, about nine tenths of them singletons, with more than 9% in the top ten. Sequenced input: peripheral blood. These receptors all stem from a man aged 45-65 years with COVID-19, enrolled during active disease.

The V gene is TRBV11-2, the J gene TRBJ2-7; D remains unclear. V was cut by 5 bases and J by 1 base, with 15 bases left in between. Germline CDR1 SGHAT, CDR2 FQNNGV. This CDR3 contains 15 residues. The CDR3 sequence: CASSRYTTNSYEQYF. DNA for the CDR3: TGTGCCAGCAGCCGTTATACGACAAATTCCTACGAGCAGTACTTC.

The chain links TRBV19 to TRBJ1-2; D may be TRBD1 (6 bases). Trimming removed 10 bases from V and 4 bases from J, with 19 bases in between. The CDR3 is made up of 14 amino acids. Germline V CDR1 and CDR2: LNHDA, SQIVND (reference sequence). CDR3 DNA: TGTGCCACTATAACGGGGGGGCCCTTCTATGGCTACACCTTC. Translated: CATITGGPFYGYTF.

The chain links TRBV7-3 to TRBJ2-1, with TRBD2 matching over 9 bases. Per germline, CDR1 SGHTA and CDR2 FQGTGA. This CDR3 is 15 amino acids long. V lost 4 bases to trimming and J lost 4 bases; unmatched junction nucleotides: 5. The CDR3 nucleotides read TGTGCCAGCAGCTCCACTAGCGGGCGTTACAATGAGCAGTTCTTC. It yields the protein CASSSTSGRYNEQFF. The entire variable domain, with the rest obtained from reference TRBV7-3 and TRBJ2-1, is as follows: GAGVSQTPSNKVTEKGKYVELRCDPISGHTALYWYRQSLGQGPEFLIYFQGTGAADDSGLPNDRFFAVRPEGSVSTLKIQRTERGDSAVYLCASSSTSGRYNEQFFGPGTRLTVL.

The rearrangement joins TRBV6-1 to TRBJ2-1; no firm D call. In germline, CDR1 is MNHNS, CDR2 SASEGT. There are 12 residues in the CDR3. V was pared by 2 bases and J by 3 bases, with 2 bases between. This CDR3 is CASSELYNEQFF. DNA for the CDR3: TGTGCCAGCAGTGAACTCTACAATGAGCAGTTCTTC.

CDR3 DNA: TGTGCCAGCAGTCTGGGGGTGGGAGGGTACAATGAGCAGTTCTTC. Encoded protein: CASSLGVGGYNEQFF. V is TRBV7-3 and J is TRBJ2-1; 7 nucleotides align to TRBD2. The CDR3 loop spans 15 amino acids. Germline CDR1 reads SGHTA; CDR2 reads FQGTGA. V was pared by 6 bases and J by 4 bases, with 9 bases of the junction left unmatched.

The chain recombines TRBV12-5 with TRBJ1-3; 7 positions match TRBD1. The germline V gene has CDR1 LGHNT and CDR2 FRNRAP. With 6 bases clipped from V and 4 bases from J, the junction kept 6 bases outside the gene matches. There are 14 residues in the CDR3. The CDR3 reads CASGSGTDGNTIYF. CDR3 nucleotide sequence: TGTGCTAGTGGATCTGGGACAGACGGAAACACCATATATTTT.

CDR3 DNA: TGTGCCAGCACCTCCACTAGCGGGGTCAACACCGGGGAGCTGTTTTTT. Protein product: CASTSTSGVNTGELFF. The chain is built from TRBV5-6 and TRBJ2-2; 10 positions match TRBD2. Germline loops: CDR1 SGHDT, CDR2 YYEEEE. V was clipped by 6 bases and J by 2 bases; unmatched bases: 7. CDR3 length equals 16 residues.

The chain uses TRBV19 and TRBJ1-2; 7 positions match TRBD1. Germline V gene sequence: CDR1 LNHDA, CDR2 SQIVND (reference sequence). The CDR3 loop spans 16 amino acids. The V segment lost 3 bases and the J segment 4 bases; nucleotides outside the gene matches: 11. The CDR3 here is CASSILAGTASYGYTF. DNA for the CDR3: TGTGCCAGTAGTATTCTCGCCGGGACAGCCTCCTATGGCTACACCTTC.

The CDR3 is CASSELTKAGELFF. Here the CDR3 DNA reads TGCGCCAGCAGCGAACTGACTAAGGCCGGGGAGCTGTTTTTT. J is TRBJ2-2 and V is TRBV5-1, with D possibly matching TRBD2 (5 bases). Deletions cut 4 bases from V and 6 bases from J, with 13 bases between. The length of the CDR3 is 14 residues. In germline, CDR1 is SGHRS, CDR2 YFSETQ.

This clone was counted a single time. The V gene is TRBV28, the J gene TRBJ1-5; 9 bases are shared with TRBD1. V lost 5 bases to trimming and J lost 5 bases; unmatched junction nucleotides: 4. The V gene's germline CDR1 is MDHEN and CDR2 SYDVKM. CDR3 length equals 14 residues. CDR3 loop: CASSPGQGYQPQHF. CDR3 DNA: TGTGCCAGCAGTCCTGGACAGGGGTATCAGCCCCAGCATTTT. Variable domain in full (rest from reference TRBV28 and TRBJ1-5): DVKVTQSSRYLVKRTGEKVFLECVQDMDHENMFWYRQDPGLGLRLIYFSYDVKMKEKGDIPEGYSVSREKKERFSLILESASTNQTSMYLCASSPGQGYQPQHFGDGTRLSIL.

This chain joins TRBV5-1 and TRBJ2-5; 9 bases fit TRBD2. Losses at the gene ends were 3 bases for V and 3 bases for J; bases not matched to a gene: 6. This CDR3 comprises 15 residues. Germline-derived CDR1 and CDR2 are SGHRS and YFSETQ. CDR3 region: CASSSLAGEEETQYF. The CDR3 nucleotides read TGCGCCAGCAGCTCTTTAGCGGGAGAGGAAGAGACCCAGTACTTC.

The V call is TRBV12-5, the J call TRBJ1-4; tentative D call: TRBD1 (6 bases). Germline lookup yields CDR1 LGHNT and CDR2 FRNRAP. Trimming took off 1 base at V and 8 bases at J, with 11 bases between the two ends. CDR3 size: 14 residues. This CDR3 is CASGLGAGQEKLFF. The CDR3 nucleotides are TGTGCTAGTGGTTTGGGGGCCGGACAGGAAAAACTGTTTTTT. Full variable domain (rest looked up from reference TRBV12-5 and TRBJ1-4): DARVTQTPRHKVTEMGQEVTMRCQPILGHNTVFWYRQTMMQGLELLAYFRNRAPLDDSGMPKDRFSAEMPDATLATLKIQPSEPRDSAVYFCASGLGAGQEKLFFGSGTQLSVL.

About this clone itself: One end of the junction fails to match germline, which may point to a read error. Other DNA sequences in this sample translate to the same CDR3. The V and J genes are TRBV28 and TRBJ2-7; the match to TRBD1 covers 7 bases. CDR3 size: 16 residues. Germline-derived CDR1 and CDR2 are MDHEN and SYDVKM. CDR3 residues: CASSSTGVGGSYEQYF. In DNA form, the CDR3 reads TGTGCCAGCAGTTCAACAGGGGTTGGGGGCTCCTACGAGCAATACTTC. Using reference TRBV28 and TRBJ2-7 for the parts outside the CDR3, the full variable domain is DVKVTQSSRYLVKRTGEKVFLECVQDMDHENMFWYRQDPGLGLRLIYFSYDVKMKEKGDIPEGYSVSREKKERFSLILESASTNQTSMYLCASSSTGVGGSYEQYFGPGTRLTVT.

The chain couples TRBV4-1 to TRBJ1-2; D call uncertain. CDR1 and CDR2 (germline): MGHRA, YSYEKL. The CDR3 has 13 residues. Trimming cost V 5 bases and J 1 base, with 8 bases left between them. CDR3 nucleotide sequence: TGCGCCAGCAGCGGAGGGAATAACTATGGCTACACCTTC. This codes for CASSGGNNYGYTF.

The chain has TRBV10-3 and TRBJ1-1; maybe TRBD1 (5 bases). CDR3 length: 15 residues. Germline V gene sequence: CDR1 ENHRY, CDR2 SYGVKD. V lost 4 bases and J lost 4, with 16 bases in between. CDR3 protein: CAISALLSRGTEAFF. For the CDR3, the DNA is TGTGCCATCAGTGCGTTACTCTCAAGGGGCACTGAAGCTTTCTTT.

The chain has TRBV7-2 and TRBJ2-3; TRBD2 might be the D (5 bases). Germline lookup yields CDR1 SGHTA and CDR2 FQGNSA. This CDR3 comprises 14 residues. V was pared by 2 bases and J by 6 bases, with 12 bases between. CDR3 sequence (DNA): TGTGCCAGCAGCTTAAGCGGTGCCTACGATACGCAGTATTTT. Translating gives CASSLSGAYDTQYF.

The chain uses TRBV7-2 and TRBJ2-3, with 9 bases lining up with TRBD2. Germline-derived CDR1 and CDR2 are SGHTA and FQGNSA. The V segment lost 6 bases and the J segment 2 bases; nucleotides outside the gene matches: 6. The CDR3 extends over 15 amino acids. DNA for the CDR3: TGTGCCAGCAGACATAGCGGGGGATCCACAGATACGCAGTATTTT. Translation gives CASRHSGGSTDTQYF.

This chain joins TRBV19 and TRBJ2-1, with a weak D call TRBD2 (6 bases). V lost 6 bases and J lost 6, with 15 bases in between. The germline gives CDR1 LNHDA, CDR2 SQIVND (reference sequence). This CDR3 region has 14 residues. The CDR3 here is CASSTGVVVNEQFF. CDR3 nucleotides: TGTGCCAGTAGCACGGGAGTGGTAGTCAATGAGCAGTTCTTC.

This rearrangement joins TRBV5-1 to TRBJ1-6; possible D gene TRBD1, 6 bases. The germline V gene has CDR1 SGHRS and CDR2 YFSETQ. Deletions cut 4 bases from V and 8 bases from J, with 16 bases between. The CDR3 consists of 15 residues. In DNA, the CDR3 is TGCGCCAGCAGCACCCGTGGCAGGGGTGATTCACCCCTCCACTTT. Protein sequence: CASSTRGRGDSPLHF.

In DNA, the CDR3 is TGTGCCAGCAGCCATTCAGGGGTGAGCTACACCTTC. It codes for CASSHSGVSYTF. The chain carries TRBV14 and TRBJ1-2; D might be TRBD1 (6 bases). Germline CDR1 is SGHDN and CDR2 is FVKESK. The CDR3 runs to 12 residues. Trimming removed 3 bases at V and 9 bases at J, with 11 bases between.

The rearrangement links TRBV29-1 to TRBJ1-4, with D possibly TRBD1 on 5 matching bases. This CDR3 has 12 residues. V lost 4 bases and J lost 4, with 7 bases in between. Germline V lookup: CDR1 SQVTM, CDR2 ANQGSEA. The CDR3 protein is CSVVQGNEKLFF. The CDR3 DNA reads as TGCAGCGTTGTCCAGGGTAATGAAAAACTGTTTTTT.

This sequence joins TRBV28 and TRBJ1-1; 7 bases fit TRBD1. Germline V gene sequence: CDR1 MDHEN, CDR2 SYDVKM. The CDR3 sequence is 18 residues long. The V segment lost 6 bases and the J segment 2 bases; nucleotides outside the gene matches: 18. CDR3 bases: TGTGCCAGCAGCCGCACCGACAGGGTCGGTATCTTTAACACTGAAGCTTTCTTT. Amino acid sequence: CASSRTDRVGIFNTEAFF.

The chain is built from TRBV5-1 and TRBJ2-1; possible D gene TRBD1, 5 bases. There are 18 residues in the CDR3. Trimming stripped 4 bases from V and 7 bases from J, with 27 bases between. Per the germline V gene, CDR1 is SGHRS and CDR2 is YFSETQ. CDR3 nucleotide sequence: TGCGCCAGCAGCCCTACCCCAGCAGGGCCGGCCGCTCAGAATGAGCAGTTCTTC. Its protein product is CASSPTPAGPAAQNEQFF.

The chain joins TRBV28 to TRBJ1-6; no reliable D call. Trimming left V 1 base short and J 8 bases short, with 12 bases between. This CDR3 is 15 amino acids long. The V gene's germline CDR1 is MDHEN and CDR2 SYDVKM. CDR3 sequence: CASSLSSVDYSPLHF. CDR3 coding DNA: TGTGCCAGCAGTTTATCATCGGTTGACTATTCACCCCTCCACTTT.

This clone has only one observation. The chain couples TRBV23-1 to TRBJ2-7, with a possible D match to TRBD2 (6 bases). TRBV23-1 is an open reading frame whose function is uncertain. The CDR3 spans 14 residues. The ends were cut back, 2 bases at V and 5 bases at J, with 13 bases in the middle. The CDR3 sequence: CASSQHGRSNEQYF. CDR3 in DNA: TGCGCCAGCAGTCAACACGGGAGATCCAACGAGCAGTACTTC.

V and J are TRBV10-2 and TRBJ1-6, with 8 nucleotides matching TRBD1. The CDR3 runs 13 residues. CDR1 WSHSY and CDR2 SAAADI come from the germline V gene. V shed 10 bases and J 6 bases; nucleotides not matched to a gene: 5. The CDR3 here is CATDRGSNSPLHF. CDR3 nucleotide sequence: TGCGCCACCGACAGGGGTAGTAATTCACCCCTCCACTTT.

This chain uses TRBV9 with TRBJ2-1; TRBD1 matches at 8 bases. V lost 0 bases and J lost 9; bases outside the gene matches: 17. This CDR3 region has 18 residues. The V gene's germline CDR1 is SGDLS and CDR2 YYNGEE. CDR3 sequence: CASSVAERAGGIQGEQFF. DNA of the CDR3: TGTGCCAGCAGCGTAGCTGAGAGGGCAGGGGGCATTCAGGGTGAGCAGTTCTTC.

CDR3 sequence: CASSQVLAGAPYEQYF. The DNA for the CDR3 is TGTGCCAGCAGCCAAGTTCTGGCGGGAGCACCCTACGAGCAGTACTTC. The chain uses TRBV3-1 (or the pseudogene TRBV3-2) and TRBJ2-7; TRBD2 aligns across 7 bases. CDR1 and CDR2 (germline): LGHDT, YNNKEL (reference sequence). The length of the CDR3 is 16 residues. V lost 1 base and J lost 2; bases outside the gene matches: 8.

V usage is TRBV6-5 and J usage is TRBJ2-5; no firm D call. CDR1 and CDR2 from the germline V gene are MNHEY and SVGAGI. V was clipped by 4 bases and J by 8 bases, with 20 bases between them. The CDR3 runs to 15 residues. This CDR3 reads CASSSYTVGPRTQYF. The DNA for the CDR3 is TGTGCCAGCAGTTCCTATACAGTGGGCCCCAGAACCCAGTACTTC.